These 11 T cell receptor beta chains were all obtained from the same sample, sequenced in a study of blood T cell repertoires in COVID-19. Sequenced by immunoSEQ multiplex PCR; TCRdb stores in-frame clones only, minus some. The sample includes a few hundred thousand clones, 85% to 90% of them seen just once. Material for sequencing was peripheral blood. These receptors were collected from a man aged 55 to 69 with acute or convalescent COVID-19.

The CDR3 nucleotides read TGTGCCAGCAGCGTAGAACTAGCGGGCTATACCGGGGAGCTGTTTTTT. It specifies CASSVELAGYTGELFF. This chain links TRBV9 with TRBJ2-2, with 9 bases aligning to TRBD2. This CDR3 has 16 amino acids. CDR1 is SGDLS, CDR2 YYNGEE, per germline. V shed 0 bases, J shed 5 bases, and the junction held 5 bases outside the gene matches. The complete variable domain, with remaining parts taken from reference TRBV9 and TRBJ2-2, reads DSGVTQTPKHLITATGQRVTLRCSPRSGDLSVYWYQQSLDQGLQFLIQYYNGEERAKGNILERFSAQQFPDLHSELNLSSLELGDSALYFCASSVELAGYTGELFFGEGSRLTVL.

V usage is TRBV7-9 and J usage is TRBJ1-1; D possibly corresponds to TRBD1 (5 bases). The CDR3 loop spans 13 amino acids. The V end was cut by 6 bases, the J end by 3 bases, with 11 bases between. Germline loops: CDR1 SEHNR, CDR2 FQNEAQ (reference sequence). CDR3 nucleotides: TGTGCCAGCAGTTTCGGACAAGACACTGAAGCTTTCTTT. Translated: CASSFGQDTEAFF.

The chain has TRBV7-2 and TRBJ1-2, with unresolved D. Trimming took off 5 bases at V and 3 bases at J, with 16 bases between the two ends. This CDR3 comprises 15 residues. Per germline, CDR1 SGHTA and CDR2 FQGNSA. The CDR3 reads CASSPLSGEDYGYTF. CDR3 nucleotides: TGTGCCAGCAGCCCCTTATCGGGAGAGGACTATGGCTACACCTTC.

This chain joins TRBV11-3 and TRBJ2-2, with D possibly being TRBD1 (6 bases). CDR3 length: 16 amino acids. CDR1 SGHNT and CDR2 YENEEA come from the germline V gene. With 6 bases removed from V and 0 bases from J, the gap between germline ends came to 14 bases. The CDR3 DNA follows: TGTGCCAGCAGGGTCGCAGGGGTCCCGAACACCGGGGAGCTGTTTTTT. This translates into CASRVAGVPNTGELFF.

The chain combines TRBV11-2 with TRBJ2-7; TRBD2 matches 9 bases. Germline CDR1 and CDR2: SGHAT and FQNNGV. The V gene end was trimmed by 4 bases and the J gene end by 4 bases; junction bases not matched to a gene: 2. CDR3 length: 13 residues. CDR3 sequence reads: CASSYTSGYEQYF. The CDR3 DNA follows: TGTGCCAGCAGCTATACTAGCGGGTACGAGCAGTACTTC.

The gene calls are TRBV28 and TRBJ1-3; tentative D call: TRBD1 (6 bases). Germline CDR1 reads MDHEN; CDR2 reads SYDVKM. The V end lost 5 bases, the J end lost 0 bases, and 11 bases lay between the germline ends. The CDR3 runs to 15 residues. The CDR3: CASSAQGLSGNTIYF. The CDR3 bases are TGTGCCAGCAGTGCACAGGGCCTCTCTGGAAACACCATATATTTT.

V gene TRBV29-1 combines with J gene TRBJ2-1; a weak D match, TRBD2 (6 bases). Per the germline V gene, CDR1 is SQVTM and CDR2 is ANQGSEA. V was pared by 6 bases and J by 5 bases, with 17 bases between. The CDR3 is 14 amino acids. The CDR3 sequence is CSVAAVGGDNEQFF. In DNA, the CDR3 is TGCAGCGTGGCGGCGGTGGGCGGGGACAATGAGCAGTTCTTC.

The chain couples TRBV12-5 to TRBJ2-1; the match to TRBD2 covers 7 bases. The CDR3 consists of 15 residues. Germline CDR1 LGHNT, CDR2 FRNRAP. Trimming removed 5 bases from V and 5 bases from J; junction bases left unmatched: 9. CDR3 nucleotide sequence: TGTGCTAGTGGTAATGGACTAGTATCTCACAATGAGCAGTTCTTC. Translating gives CASGNGLVSHNEQFF.

CDR3: CSVGVRGETNEKLFF. DNA of the CDR3: TGCAGCGTTGGAGTCAGGGGCGAGACTAATGAAAAACTGTTTTTT. This chain joins TRBV29-1 and TRBJ1-4; tentatively, D is TRBD1 (6 bases). The CDR3 runs to 15 residues. Trimming took 4 bases from V and 2 from J, leaving 14 bases between them. The germline V gene encodes CDR1 SQVTM and CDR2 ANQGSEA.

The J gene is TRBJ1-4, the V gene TRBV5-6; a weak D match, TRBD1 (6 bases). The germline V gene has CDR1 SGHDT and CDR2 YYEEEE. This CDR3 region has 15 residues. Trimming took 3 bases from V and 5 from J, leaving 14 bases between them. The CDR3 loop is CASSWGPDFNEKLFF. DNA for the CDR3: TGTGCCAGCAGCTGGGGGCCGGACTTCAATGAAAAACTGTTTTTT.

The chain combines TRBV7-2 with TRBJ1-2; 7 bases align to TRBD1. V was pared by 1 base and J by 7 bases, with 9 bases of the junction left unmatched. The CDR3 is 15 residues long. Germline CDR1 and CDR2: SGHTA and FQGNSA. The CDR3 protein is CASSLGQRGLGGYTF. The CDR3 nucleotides are TGTGCCAGCAGCTTAGGGCAGAGGGGGCTGGGTGGCTACACCTTC.